This T cell receptor (beta chain) was found in a study of radiotherapy plus CTLA-4 blockade in lung cancer. Study-wide findings and caveats: Tumor-derived TCR clones expanded in blood after radiotherapy plus ipilimumab.

With respect to this clone: What it recognizes is unknown.

The germline V and J ends were trimmed by 0 bases and 1 base, with 10 bases remaining between them. CDR3 size: 15 residues. Germline lookup yields CDR1 SGHNT and CDR2 YENEEA. Clones were read by immunoSEQ multiplex PCR, and TCRdb kept only the in-frame ones, dropping some. Of more than 25,000 clones listed, more than 60% are singletons. The chain links TRBV11-3 to TRBJ2-7; D assignment may be TRBD1 or TRBD2 (5 bases each). The clonotype comes from a human donor with non-small cell lung cancer who had stable disease on radiotherapy plus ipilimumab. Specimen: peripheral blood, collected from a patient treated with radiotherapy plus ipilimumab. CDR3 protein: CASSLDGGSSYEQYF. The CDR3 DNA is TGTGCCAGCAGCTTAGATGGGGGATCGTCCTACGAGCAGTACTTC.